A single sample gave rise to the 9 T cell receptor beta chains below, sequenced in a study of regulatory T cells in long-lasting Graves disease. The time point here: persistent/refractory GD, antithyroid drugs over 5 years with positive TRAb. From RNA extracted from PBMCs, the TCR library was made. HTBI primers from iRepertoire and Arm-PCR of CDR3 regions yielded the TCR beta libraries. TCRdb recomputed calls from the multiplex PCR reads with MiXCR, one row per CDR3 protein. The sample includes fewer than 400,000 distinct CDR3 sequences, about 20% seen only once; the top ten take about 20%. This specimen was peripheral blood mononuclear cells (PBMCs), taken when the disease was refractory, from a patient treated with antithyroid drugs. The receptors come from a female donor with Graves disease.

This clonotype has just a few counts. The chain employs TRBV28 and TRBJ1-2; 7 bases fit TRBD1. V lost 4 bases to trimming and J lost 0 bases; unmatched junction nucleotides: 8. The CDR3 loop spans 16 amino acids. Germline V gene lookup returns CDR1 MDHEN and CDR2 SYDVKM. CDR3 amino acids: CASSWLGGRANYGYTF. The CDR3 region has the DNA TGTGCCAGCAGTTGGCTAGGGGGCCGGGCTAACTATGGCTACACCTTC.

The CDR3: CASSDYIGRRNEKLFF. The CDR3 coding sequence is TGCGCCAGCAGTGATTATATCGGCCGGAGGAATGAAAAACTGTTTTTT. The chain uses TRBV10-2 and TRBJ1-4; D remains ambiguous. Germline V gene sequence: CDR1 WSHSY, CDR2 SAAADI. The CDR3 runs to 16 residues. V lost 3 bases to trimming and J lost 5 bases, with 16 bases between them.

This clonotype was seen repeatedly, ten times or more. V and J are TRBV12-3 or TRBV12-4 and TRBJ1-1; weak D call: TRBD1 (5 bases). CDR3 length equals 12 residues. V dropped 6 bases and J dropped 7 bases, with 12 bases sitting between them. The CDR3 sequence is CASSYRQIEAFF. The CDR3 bases are TGTGCCAGCAGCTATAGACAGATTGAAGCTTTCTTT.

The chain is built from TRBV20-1 and TRBJ2-4; 8 bases line up with TRBD1. J was trimmed by 1 base and V by 3 bases; bases with no gene match: 5. The CDR3 sequence is 15 residues long. Looked up from germline, CDR1 is DFQATT and CDR2 is SNEGSKA (reference sequence). The CDR3 reads CSARPGGEAKNIQYF. In DNA, the CDR3 is TGCAGTGCTAGGCCAGGGGGCGAGGCCAAAAACATTCAGTACTTC.

This clonotype occurred many times. The gene calls are TRBV28 and TRBJ1-5; D is uncertain. Germline lookup yields CDR1 MDHEN and CDR2 SYDVKM. This CDR3 contains 15 residues. The V gene lost 3 bases and the J gene lost 1 base, with 10 bases spanning the gap. DNA of the CDR3: TGTGCCAGCAGTTTTAACAGACTAAGCAATCAGCCCCAGCATTTT. Encoded protein: CASSFNRLSNQPQHF.

The chain carries TRBV20-1 and TRBJ1-2; 7 bases are a match to TRBD1. The length of the CDR3 is 14 residues. Germline lookup yields CDR1 DFQATT and CDR2 SNEGSKA (reference sequence). V dropped 3 bases and J dropped 2; count of bases not matched to a gene: 6. CDR3 sequence: CSASPGQRNYGYTF. CDR3 nucleotides: TGCAGTGCTAGTCCGGGACAGAGGAACTATGGCTACACCTTC.

With respect to this clonotype: The junction differs from germline at one of its ends, possibly a read error. CDR3 sequence: CANSQDAGLYEQYF. CDR3 DNA sequence: TGTGCCAACAGCCAAGACGCGGGCCTCTACGAGCAGTACTTC. V is TRBV3-1 and J is TRBJ2-7; tentative D call: TRBD2 (5 bases). CDR3 length: 14 amino acids. Germline values: CDR1 LGHDT, CDR2 YNNKEL (reference sequence).

This clonotype showed up many times. The rearrangement joins TRBV7-2 to TRBJ1-2; no clear D gene. The germline V and J ends were trimmed by 2 bases and 3 bases, with 10 bases remaining between them. Germline V gene data show CDR1 as SGHTA and CDR2 as FQGNSA. CDR3 length equals 14 residues. The CDR3 sequence is CASSLLRADYGYTF. Here the CDR3 DNA reads TGTGCCAGCAGCTTATTACGGGCGGACTATGGCTACACCTTC.

On this clonotype itself: This may stem from a read error, because a much larger clone lies one nucleotide away. The chain employs TRBV7-8 and TRBJ1-4; D remains unclear. CDR3 length equals 14 residues. The germline V gene has CDR1 SGHVS and CDR2 FQNEAQ. V was pared by 7 bases and J by 6 bases, with 15 bases between. The CDR3: CASTPRIAHEKLFF. The CDR3 bases are TGTGCCAGCACGCCGAGGATAGCTCATGAAAAACTGTTTTTT.